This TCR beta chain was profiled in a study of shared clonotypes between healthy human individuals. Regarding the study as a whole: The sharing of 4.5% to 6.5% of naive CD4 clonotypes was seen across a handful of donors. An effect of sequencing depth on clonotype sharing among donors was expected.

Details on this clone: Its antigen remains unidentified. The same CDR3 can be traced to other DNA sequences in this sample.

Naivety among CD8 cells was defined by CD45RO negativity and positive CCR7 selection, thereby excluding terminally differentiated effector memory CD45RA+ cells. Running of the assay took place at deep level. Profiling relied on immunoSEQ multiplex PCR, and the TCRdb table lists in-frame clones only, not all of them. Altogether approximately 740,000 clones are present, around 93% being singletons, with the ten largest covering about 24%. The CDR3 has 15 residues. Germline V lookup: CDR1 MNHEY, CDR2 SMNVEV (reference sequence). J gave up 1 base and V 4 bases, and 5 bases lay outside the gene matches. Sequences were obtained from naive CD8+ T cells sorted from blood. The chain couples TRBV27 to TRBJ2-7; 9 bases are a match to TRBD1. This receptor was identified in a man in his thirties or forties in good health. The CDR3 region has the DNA TGTGCCAGCAGTTCACCGGGACAGGGATCCTACGAGCAGTACTTC. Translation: CASSSPGQGSYEQYF.